A single sample is the source of the 12 T cell receptor beta chains below, sequenced in a study of regulatory T cells in long-lasting Graves disease. As to time point: persistent/refractory GD, antithyroid drugs over 5 years with positive TRAb. PBMC RNA was the source of the TCR library. Both iRepertoire HTBI primers and Arm-PCR of CDR3 regions were used to build the TCR beta libraries. One entry per CDR3 protein, called by TCRdb with MiXCR from the multiplex PCR reads. The sample holds 400,000 to 600,000 distinct CDR3 sequences, 20% to 25% seen once. Sequenced material: peripheral blood mononuclear cells (PBMCs), taken when the disease was refractory, from a patient treated with antithyroid drugs. These receptors all stem from a female donor with Graves disease.

The rearrangement links TRBV6-9 to TRBJ2-7; D is uncertain. From germline, CDR1 is MNHGY and CDR2 SVAAGI. CDR3 size: 16 residues. V lost 6 bases and J lost 0, with 18 bases in between. The CDR3 region has the DNA TGTGCCAGCAGCTTAGTAAAAGGGTTTAGCTCCTACGAGCAGTACTTC. It translates to CASSLVKGFSSYEQYF.

The table lists this clonotype with a count of one. The chain links TRBV28 to TRBJ2-1; D is perhaps TRBD2 (6 bases). Trimming removed 10 bases at V and 0 bases at J, with 13 bases between. Per germline, CDR1 MDHEN and CDR2 SYDVKM. The CDR3 has 14 residues. The CDR3 here is CATKWGLSYNEQFF. CDR3 nucleotides: TGTGCCACCAAATGGGGACTCTCCTACAATGAGCAGTTCTTC.

This clonotype was found a few times. Here the CDR3 DNA reads TGCAGCGCACAACTAGCGGGGTACGAGCAGTACTTC. Its translation is CSAQLAGYEQYF. This sequence joins TRBV29-1 and TRBJ2-7, with TRBD2 matching 10 bases. The germline V gene encodes CDR1 SQVTM and CDR2 ANQGSEA. The J segment lost 4 bases and the V segment lost 7 bases, leaving 4 bases of the junction unmatched. This CDR3 has 12 residues.

This clonotype appeared a few times. The gene calls are TRBV28 and TRBJ2-2; 10 bases map to TRBD2. The CDR3 consists of 17 residues. V trimming: 5 bases; J trimming: 3 bases; junction bases outside the gene matches: 9. The germline V gene encodes CDR1 MDHEN and CDR2 SYDVKM. The CDR3 spells CASSPRGSGGHTGELFF. Here the CDR3 DNA reads TGTGCCAGCAGTCCCCGGGGTAGCGGGGGGCACACCGGGGAGCTGTTTTTT.

This clonotype was seen a handful of times. The rearrangement joins TRBV6-1 to TRBJ2-2; D is possibly TRBD1 (6 bases). The length of the CDR3 is 12 residues. V was shortened by 5 bases and J by 7 bases, with 8 bases between the two germline ends. Germline CDR1 is MNHNS and CDR2 is SASEGT. The CDR3 region has the DNA TGTGCCAGCAGTCCGGACAGCGGGGAGCTGTTTTTT. Amino acids: CASSPDSGELFF.

This clonotype was recorded once. This may stem from a read error, because a much larger clone lies one nucleotide away. The genes are TRBV7-2 and TRBJ2-2; TRBD2 agrees at 14 bases. The CDR3 extends over 17 amino acids. Germline V gene sequence: CDR1 SGHTA, CDR2 FQGNSA. CDR3 in amino acids: CAGSPGLAGGYTGELFF. CDR3 DNA: TGTGCCGGCAGCCCCGGACTAGCGGGAGGTTACACCGGGGAGCTGTTTTTT.

This chain uses TRBV28 with TRBJ2-1; D may be TRBD1 (6 bases). Germline V gene data show CDR1 as MDHEN and CDR2 as SYDVKM. Trimming stripped 7 bases from V and 1 base from J, with 17 bases between. The CDR3 length is 16 residues. CDR3 sequence (DNA): TGTGCCAGCATTCCTCCACAAGGGGGATCCTACAATGAGCAGTTCTTC. Translation gives CASIPPQGGSYNEQFF.

As to this clonotype: At one end, the junction sequence differs from germline, possibly due to a read error. The genes are TRBV12-3 or TRBV12-4 and TRBJ1-1; D may be TRBD1 (6 bases). The CDR3 sequence is 14 residues long. DNA for the CDR3: TGTGCCAGCAGTTTTGGAGGGGGGAACACTGGAGCTTTCTTT. It is translated as CASSFGGGNTGAFF.

This clonotype was recorded at least ten times. The chain carries TRBV9 and TRBJ2-7; maybe TRBD1 (5 bases). The CDR3 sequence is 14 residues long. Germline assignment: CDR1 SGDLS and CDR2 YYNGEE. Trimming left V 0 bases short and J 2 bases short, with 9 bases between. CDR3 sequence (DNA): TGTGCCAGCAGCGTAGCAGGGATCCCCTACGAGCAGTACTTC. As protein: CASSVAGIPYEQYF. Variable domain in full (rest from reference TRBV9 and TRBJ2-7): DSGVTQTPKHLITATGQRVTLRCSPRSGDLSVYWYQQSLDQGLQFLIQYYNGEERAKGNILERFSAQQFPDLHSELNLSSLELGDSALYFCASSVAGIPYEQYFGPGTRLTVT.

This clonotype was observed many times. J is TRBJ2-7 and V is TRBV7-2; 7 nucleotides line up with TRBD2. J was trimmed by 11 bases and V by 6 bases; bases with no gene match: 13. The CDR3 has 13 amino acids. The germline V gene has CDR1 SGHTA and CDR2 FQGNSA. The CDR3 DNA follows: TGTGCCAGCAGTTCTAGCGGAACCAACGTGAAGTACTTC. Translated, it gives CASSSSGTNVKYF.

This clonotype was counted a few times. The chain uses TRBV7-9 and TRBJ1-4; D remains ambiguous. CDR1 is SEHNR, CDR2 FQNEAQ, per germline (reference sequence). With 1 base removed from V and 7 bases from J, the gap between germline ends came to 13 bases. The CDR3 spans 15 residues. This chain's CDR3 is CASSLEVGLGEKLFF. DNA for the CDR3: TGTGCCAGCAGCTTAGAAGTGGGATTGGGTGAAAAACTGTTTTTT.

This clonotype was seen repeatedly, ten times or more. The J gene is TRBJ1-1, the V gene TRBV10-3; D is uncertain. This CDR3 has 15 amino acids. V was shortened by 1 base and J by 0 bases, with 9 bases between the two germline ends. CDR1 and CDR2 from the germline V gene are ENHRY and SYGVKD. The DNA for the CDR3 is TGTGCCATCAGTGAGTGGGCACTTATGAACACTGAAGCTTTCTTT. Its translation is CAISEWALMNTEAFF.